These T cell receptor beta chains were read from a single sample in a study of blood T cell repertoires in COVID-19. TCRdb's table, derived via immunoSEQ multiplex PCR, lists solely in-frame clones and lacks some. The data show around 380,000 clones, 70% to 90% seen once. Sequenced: PBMCs or T cells enriched from blood (not recorded which). These receptor sequences come from a man aged 25-45 years who had recovered from COVID-19. Each CDR3 is given with its conserved first and last residue. Fields, in order: CDR3 protein, CDR3 DNA, D gene, V gene, clone size, J gene. The D gene is left open where the match is weak. Size is stated for part of the rows, as once, few or many counts, or as a class when the clone is expanded.

CASSQPPRVALHF,TGTGCCAGCAGCCAACCCCCCAGGGTGGCCCTCCACTTT,-,TRBV14,-,TRBJ1-6
CSAQGNAEAFF,TGCAGTGCTCAGGGGAACGCTGAAGCTTTCTTT,-,TRBV20-1,once,TRBJ1-1
CASSPGPGNLDQPQHF,TGTGCCAGCAGCCCCGGACCAGGGAACTTGGATCAGCCCCAGCATTTT,-,TRBV7-6,once,TRBJ1-5
CARQRDYLYNEQFF,TGTGCCAGACAGCGGGACTACCTCTACAATGAGCAGTTCTTC,TRBD2,TRBV7-6,many,TRBJ2-1
CASRDRGRNEAFF,TGTGCCAGCAGGGACAGGGGAAGGAATGAAGCTTTCTTT,TRBD1,TRBV27,-,TRBJ1-1
CASSETSSEQFF,TGTGCCAGCAGTGAAACTAGCAGTGAGCAGTTCTTC,-,TRBV6-1,-,TRBJ2-1
CASSYIPRYSNQPQHF,TGTGCCAGCAGTTATATTCCCAGGTATAGCAATCAGCCCCAGCATTTT,-,TRBV6-5,-,TRBJ1-5
CASSVGPPSGGTYNEQFF,TGTGCCAGCAGCGTAGGACCCCCCAGCGGGGGTACCTACAATGAGCAGTTCTTC,TRBD2,TRBV9,-,TRBJ2-1
CASSLGSAYNEQFF,TGCGCCAGCAGCTTGGGGAGTGCCTACAATGAGCAGTTCTTC,-,TRBV5-1,-,TRBJ2-1
CASSYSGGSNQPQHF,TGTGCCAGCAGTTACTCGGGGGGGAGCAATCAGCCCCAGCATTTT,-,TRBV6-5,-,TRBJ1-5
CASHRNPGNTIYF,TGTGCCTCGCACAGGAACCCTGGAAACACCATATATTTT,-,TRBV30,-,TRBJ1-3
CASSSSGGPYEQYF,TGCGCCAGCAGCTCTAGCGGGGGTCCCTACGAGCAGTACTTC,TRBD2,TRBV10-1,once,TRBJ2-7
CASSLAFTGLGTEAFF,TGTGCCAGCAGCTTGGCTTTTACAGGGTTGGGCACTGAAGCTTTCTTT,-,TRBV5-5,-,TRBJ1-1
CASSQERGGAGGYTF,TGCGCCAGCAGCCAAGAACGGGGGGGCGCGGGAGGCTACACCTTC,-,TRBV4-3,-,TRBJ1-2
CASSLGQGPLGTDTQYF,TGCGCCAGCAGCTTGGGACAGGGACCTCTCGGCACAGATACGCAGTATTTT,TRBD1,TRBV5-1,-,TRBJ2-3
CASSSTRGGGEEPQHF,TGTGCCAGCAGCTCGACGCGGGGGGGCGGAGAAGAGCCCCAGCATTTT,-,TRBV7-2,few,TRBJ1-5
CASSQGLVGQNNSPLHF,TGCGCCAGCAGCCAAGGATTAGTGGGACAGAATAATTCACCCCTCCACTTT,TRBD1,TRBV4-3,-,TRBJ1-6
CASSEAEGSRPQHF,TGTGCCAGCAGTGAAGCTGAAGGGAGTAGGCCCCAGCATTTT,-,TRBV6-1,-,TRBJ1-5
CASSLVGQGYGYTF,TGTGCCAGCAGCTTGGTAGGACAAGGATATGGCTACACCTTC,-,TRBV5-6,-,TRBJ1-2
CAIRGSNQPQHF,TGTGCTATCAGGGGTAGCAATCAGCCCCAGCATTTT,-,TRBV28,-,TRBJ1-5
CASSVDANPGYTF,TGTGCCAGCAGCGTAGACGCTAATCCTGGCTACACCTTC,-,TRBV9,-,TRBJ1-2
CASSRPRRGAGGTDTQYF,TGTGCCAGCAGCCGACCCCGCCGGGGGGCGGGAGGCACAGATACGCAGTATTTT,-,TRBV7-8,-,TRBJ2-3
CASSLDRGSKNIQYF,TGTGCCAGCAGCTTGGATCGGGGTTCCAAAAACATTCAGTACTTC,-,TRBV5-4,-,TRBJ2-4
CASSPLTYEQYF,TGTGCCAGCAGCCCCTTAACCTACGAGCAGTACTTC,-,TRBV6-1,-,TRBJ2-7
CSASEAGDYNEQFF,TGCAGTGCTAGTGAAGCGGGAGACTACAATGAGCAGTTCTTC,TRBD2,TRBV20-1,-,TRBJ2-1
CASKGQGVYYGYTF,TGTGCCAGCAAAGGACAGGGGGTCTACTATGGCTACACCTTC,TRBD1,TRBV6-5,-,TRBJ1-2
CASSFDEQYF,TGTGCCAGCAGCTTCGACGAGCAGTACTTC,-,TRBV5-5,-,TRBJ2-7